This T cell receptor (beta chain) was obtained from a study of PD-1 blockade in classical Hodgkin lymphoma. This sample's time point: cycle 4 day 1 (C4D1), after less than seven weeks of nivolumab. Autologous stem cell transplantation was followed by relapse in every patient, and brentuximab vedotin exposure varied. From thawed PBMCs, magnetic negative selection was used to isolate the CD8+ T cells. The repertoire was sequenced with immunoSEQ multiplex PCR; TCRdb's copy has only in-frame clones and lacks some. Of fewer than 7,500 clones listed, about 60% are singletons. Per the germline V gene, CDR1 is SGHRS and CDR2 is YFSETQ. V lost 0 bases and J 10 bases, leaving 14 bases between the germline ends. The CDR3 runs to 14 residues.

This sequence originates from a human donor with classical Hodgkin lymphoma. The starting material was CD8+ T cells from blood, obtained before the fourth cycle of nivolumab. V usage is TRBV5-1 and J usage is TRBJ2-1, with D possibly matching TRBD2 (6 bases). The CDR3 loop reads CASSLAGEEPEQFF. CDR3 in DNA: TGCGCCAGCAGCTTGGCCGGGGAGGAACCCGAGCAGTTCTTC.